This T cell receptor (beta chain) was retrieved from a study of cytomegalovirus exposure and HLA in healthy donors. Study observations and caveats: Most sequenced TCRs were rare (though some public TCRs occurred in many donors). The CMV antigen specificity of three CMV-associated chains was confirmed through in vitro analysis.

The donors were part of the validation cohort, which consisted of under 150 subjects and was separate from the first cohort of hundreds of subjects. Germline V gene data show CDR1 as LNHDA and CDR2 as SQIVND (reference sequence). Trimming stripped 4 bases from V and 5 bases from J, with 20 bases between. This CDR3 has 16 amino acids. As to this clone: Its cognate antigen is unknown.

The method was immunoSEQ multiplex PCR; TCRdb's version includes in-frame clones alone and lacks a portion of them. The sample shows 60,000 to 85,000 clones, nearly 95% of them seen only once. The chain uses TRBV19 and TRBJ2-5; D might be TRBD2 (5 bases). Source material: PBMCs. This receptor was taken from a man aged 18-30 years in good health and CMV-seropositive. The CDR3 spells CASSRYVGVCQETQYF. The DNA of the CDR3 is TGTGCCAGTAGTAGGTATGTGGGAGTGTGCCAGGAGACCCAGTACTTC.